These 16 T cell receptor beta chains came from one sample sequenced in a study of Graves' ophthalmopathy and Graves' hyperthyroidism. Amplified TCR beta CDR3 regions were obtained using RNA transcripts as template. In the first round, RT-PCR was carried out with HTBI primers, and a multiplex PCR formed the second round. MiXCR, run by TCRdb on the multiplex PCR reads, gives a single entry per CDR3 protein. This sample has 350,000 to 450,000 distinct CDR3 sequences; about a sixth occur once, and the top ten carry about 1.4%. Sequencing used peripheral blood. The receptors originated from a woman aged 18-29 years with Graves' ophthalmopathy.

The chain employs TRBV6-5 and TRBJ1-2; 9 bases align to TRBD1. The CDR3 is 15 residues long. The germline gives CDR1 MNHEY, CDR2 SVGAGI. The V gene end was trimmed by 0 bases and the J gene end by 5 bases; junction bases not matched to a gene: 4. The CDR3 reads CASSYSQGARYGYTF. CDR3 nucleotide sequence: TGTGCCAGCAGTTACTCACAGGGGGCGCGGTATGGCTACACCTTC.

This clonotype was seen only once. V is TRBV29-1 and J is TRBJ1-1; 8 nucleotides match TRBD1. After removal of 0 bases from V and 1 base from J, the junction contained 4 bases not matched to a gene. Germline CDR1 reads SQVTM; CDR2 reads ANQGSEA. This CDR3 has 15 amino acids. In DNA, the CDR3 is TGCAGCGTTGAAGATCCCGGACAGGGGAACACTGAAGCTTTCTTT. This gives the protein CSVEDPGQGNTEAFF.

This clonotype was picked up many times. The chain is built from TRBV7-2 and TRBJ1-5; D call uncertain. The V end lost 5 bases, the J end lost 5 bases, and 16 bases lay between the germline ends. CDR1 SGHTA and CDR2 FQGNSA come from the germline V gene. CDR3 size: 15 residues. CDR3 amino acids: CASSPRPGHDQPQHF. The CDR3 DNA reads as TGTGCCAGCAGCCCCCGGCCAGGCCACGATCAGCCCCAGCATTTT. Full variable domain (remainder filled in from reference TRBV7-2 and TRBJ1-5): GAGVSQSPSNKVTEKGKDVELRCDPISGHTALYWYRQSLGQGLEFLIYFQGNSAPDKSGLPSDRFSAERTGGSVSTLTIQRTQQEDSAVYLCASSPRPGHDQPQHFGDGTRLSIL.

This clonotype was recorded many times. The gene calls are TRBV6-2 or TRBV6-3 and TRBJ1-5, with D uncertain. The CDR3 has 13 residues. Germline loops: CDR1 MNHEY, CDR2 SVGEGT. Trimming shortened V by 6 bases and J by 6 bases, and 12 bases separated the two germline ends. CDR3 amino acids: CASRGGFGQPQHF. Here the CDR3 DNA reads TGTGCCAGCAGAGGAGGGTTCGGTCAGCCCCAGCATTTT.

Points on this clonotype: Mismatch with germline at one junction end may stem from a read error. The chain links TRBV11-3 to TRBJ2-7; TRBD1 matches 10 bases. The CDR3 loop spans 16 amino acids. Germline CDR1 reads SGHNT; CDR2 reads YENEEA. For the CDR3, the DNA is TGCGCCAGCAGCCACGGGACAGGGGTCAGCTCCTACGAGCAGTACTTC. It codes for CASSHGTGVSSYEQYF.

This clonotype was seen at least ten times. The chain recombines TRBV7-2 with TRBJ2-7; 7 nucleotides line up with TRBD2. The V segment lost 0 bases and the J segment 3 bases; nucleotides outside the gene matches: 8. The CDR3 consists of 16 residues. CDR1 is SGHTA, CDR2 FQGNSA, per germline. DNA for the CDR3: TGTGCCAGCAGCTTAGCGTCGGGGGGAGGGTTCTACGAGCAGTACTTC. Protein: CASSLASGGGFYEQYF.

This clonotype was counted ten times or more. This chain links TRBV20-1 with TRBJ2-7; D is perhaps TRBD2 (6 bases). The CDR3 runs 13 residues. Germline-derived CDR1 and CDR2 are DFQATT and SNEGSKA (reference sequence). Trimming stripped 4 bases from V and 0 bases from J, with 10 bases between. In DNA, the CDR3 is TGCAGTGCTAAAGGACTAACCTCCTACGAGCAGTACTTC. Protein: CSAKGLTSYEQYF.

Many counts were recorded for this clonotype. The chain recombines TRBV30 with TRBJ1-6; TRBD1 matches at 10 bases. The ends lost 3 bases at V and 7 bases at J; junction bases unmatched: 6. CDR3 length equals 15 residues. Germline V gene sequence: CDR1 GTSNPN, CDR2 SVGIG (reference sequence). The CDR3 loop reads CAWSAGTGENSPLHF. The CDR3 nucleotides read TGTGCCTGGAGCGCCGGGACAGGGGAAAATTCACCCCTCCACTTT.

This clonotype has at least ten counts. V gene TRBV11-2 combines with J gene TRBJ2-7; 10 positions agree with TRBD2. The CDR3 has 14 residues. CDR1 SGHAT and CDR2 FQNNGV come from the germline V gene. V trimming: 4 bases; J trimming: 3 bases; junction bases outside the gene matches: 3. CDR3: CASSSASGSYEQYF. The CDR3 DNA sequence: TGTGCCAGCAGCTCCGCTAGCGGGAGCTACGAGCAGTACTTC.

The V call is TRBV6-2 or TRBV6-3, the J call TRBJ2-7, with TRBD1 matching 8 bases. V lost 11 bases, J lost 3 bases, and 6 bases stayed unmatched. CDR3 length: 12 amino acids. The germline V gene encodes CDR1 MNHEY and CDR2 SVGEGT. The CDR3 protein is CAASDRVYEQYF. The CDR3 DNA follows: TGTGCCGCCTCGGACAGGGTCTACGAGCAGTACTTC.

This clonotype was found many times. The V and J genes are TRBV5-1 and TRBJ2-7; 7 nucleotides line up with TRBD1. Trimming took 4 bases from V and 5 from J; bases not matched to a gene: 12. The CDR3 contains 15 residues. Germline V gives CDR1 SGHRS, CDR2 YFSETQ. The CDR3 reads CASSQLGQDHHEQYF. The CDR3 bases are TGCGCCAGCAGCCAGCTCGGACAGGATCACCACGAGCAGTACTTC. The full variable domain, rest sourced from reference TRBV5-1 and TRBJ2-7, is KAGVTQTPRYLIKTRGQQVTLSCSPISGHRSVSWYQQTPGQGLQFLFEYFSETQRNKGNFPGRFSGRQFSNSRSEMNVSTLELGDSALYLCASSQLGQDHHEQYFGPGTRLTVT.

The chain has TRBV7-8 and TRBJ1-1, with D perhaps TRBD1 (6 bases). The germline V and J ends were trimmed by 0 bases and 2 bases, with 10 bases remaining between them. The CDR3 spans 15 residues. Germline CDR1 is SGHVS and CDR2 is FQNEAQ. The CDR3 DNA sequence: TGTGCCAGCAGCTTAGCGCAACAGGGAAACACTGAAGCTTTCTTT. Residues: CASSLAQQGNTEAFF.

This clonotype was observed many times. The chain uses TRBV14 and TRBJ2-7; possible D gene TRBD2, 6 bases. Trimming pared 4 bases from V and 0 bases from J, leaving 13 bases between. This CDR3 is 15 amino acids long. Germline loops: CDR1 SGHDN, CDR2 FVKESK. CDR3 loop: CASSPSGTGSYEQYF. As DNA, the CDR3 is TGTGCCAGCAGCCCTTCCGGGACTGGCTCCTACGAGCAGTACTTC.

This clonotype was seen ten or more times. V and J are TRBV6-5 and TRBJ1-5; D is unresolved. Trimming removed 6 bases from V and 7 bases from J, with 10 bases in between. CDR1 is MNHEY, CDR2 SVGAGI, per germline. The CDR3 runs 12 residues. CDR3 sequence: CASSSSGQPQHF. In DNA form, the CDR3 reads TGTGCCAGCAGCTCCTCGGGGCAGCCCCAGCATTTT.

The chain carries TRBV15 and TRBJ1-6; TRBD1 matches at 7 bases. Trimming at V came to 9 bases and at J to 9 bases, leaving 14 bases not matched to a gene. Germline V gene lookup returns CDR1 LNHNV and CDR2 YYDKDF (reference sequence). There are 15 residues in the CDR3. CDR3 in amino acids: CATRGPGTVSSPLHF. The CDR3 DNA sequence: TGTGCCACGAGAGGCCCCGGGACAGTTTCTTCACCCCTCCACTTT.

The chain is built from TRBV24-1 and TRBJ1-1; tentatively, D is TRBD1 (6 bases). The CDR3 runs 12 residues. V was clipped by 12 bases and J by 5 bases, with 15 bases between them. The V gene's germline CDR1 is KGHDR and CDR2 SFDVKD. The CDR3, as DNA: TGTGCCCCCCGGGGGCCGGGGACTGAAGCTTTCTTT. Protein: CAPRGPGTEAFF.